Shown below are 24 T cell receptor beta chains from a single sample sequenced in a study of cytomegalovirus exposure and HLA in healthy donors. 60 Vbeta and 13 Jbeta primers were used in PCR. Here immunoSEQ multiplex PCR was the method, and the copy in TCRdb shows in-frame clones only, minus some. The repertoire holds 100,000 to 150,000 clones, with 80% to 90% as singletons. The sample consisted of PBMCs. Every receptor here comes from a man between 35 and 55 years old in good health and CMV-seronegative.

In its sample, this clone was seen once. The chain has TRBV5-1 and TRBJ2-1; D remains unclear. Germline V gives CDR1 SGHRS, CDR2 YFSETQ. The CDR3 totals 12 residues. Trimming stripped 0 bases from V and 10 bases from J, with 8 bases between. The DNA for the CDR3 is TGCGCCAGCAGCTTGGGACTTGAGGAGCAGTTCTTC. This translates into CASSLGLEEQFF. Full variable domain (rest looked up from reference TRBV5-1 and TRBJ2-1): KAGVTQTPRYLIKTRGQQVTLSCSPISGHRSVSWYQQTPGQGLQFLFEYFSETQRNKGNFPGRFSGRQFSNSRSEMNVSTLELGDSALYLCASSLGLEEQFFGPGTRLTVL.

This clone occurred once. The CDR3 protein is CASSRSGDNEKLFF. The CDR3 DNA is TGTGCCAGCTCACGGTCGGGGGATAATGAAAAACTGTTTTTT. The chain has TRBV18 and TRBJ1-4, with a weak D call TRBD1 (5 bases). CDR1 is KGHSH and CDR2 is LQKENI in the germline V gene. The V gene lost 4 bases and the J gene lost 4 bases, with 10 bases spanning the gap. This CDR3 has 14 residues.

The CDR3 coding sequence is TGTGCCAGCAGTTTAAATCTAGCGCGGGGCAATGAGCAGTTCTTC. Translation gives CASSLNLARGNEQFF. The V call is TRBV28, the J call TRBJ2-1, with D tentatively TRBD2 (6 bases). The CDR3 has 15 residues. The V gene's germline CDR1 is MDHEN and CDR2 SYDVKM. V dropped 2 bases and J dropped 6 bases, with 14 bases sitting between them.

This chain connects TRBV27 to TRBJ1-1, with 10 bases that match TRBD1. This CDR3 is 14 amino acids long. Per germline, CDR1 MNHEY and CDR2 SMNVEV (reference sequence). Losses at the gene ends were 6 bases for V and 4 bases for J; bases not matched to a gene: 5. Here the CDR3 reads CASRTGGALTEAFF. DNA of the CDR3: TGTGCCAGCAGGACAGGGGGCGCGCTCACTGAAGCTTTCTTT.

V is TRBV28 and J is TRBJ2-7; weak D call: TRBD1 (6 bases). The CDR3 runs to 14 residues. V was shortened by 4 bases and J by 6 bases, with 16 bases between the two germline ends. The germline gives CDR1 MDHEN, CDR2 SYDVKM. The CDR3 DNA sequence: TGTGCCAGCAGTTACGGCAGGGGAAGAGGCGAGCAGTACTTC. This translates into CASSYGRGRGEQYF.

This clone was counted a single time. The chain is built from TRBV7-9 and TRBJ2-2, with D possibly TRBD2 on 6 matching bases. Germline-derived CDR1 and CDR2 are SEHNR and FQNEAQ (reference sequence). V lost 5 bases and J 4 bases, leaving 14 bases between the germline ends. This CDR3 has 15 amino acids. CDR3 DNA sequence: TGTGCCAGCAGCCTTTCGGGGGTGGTCACCGGGGAGCTGTTTTTT. This gives the protein CASSLSGVVTGELFF. Variable domain in full (rest from reference TRBV7-9 and TRBJ2-2): DTGVSQNPRHKITKRGQNVTFRCDPISEHNRLYWYRQTLGQGPEFLTYFQNEAQLEKSRLLSDRFSAERPKGSFSTLEIQRTEQGDSAMYLCASSLSGVVTGELFFGEGSRLTVL.

The chain carries TRBV30 and TRBJ1-1; D gene uncertain. The CDR3 spans 13 residues. Trimming stripped 4 bases from V and 4 bases from J, with 13 bases between. The germline gives CDR1 GTSNPN, CDR2 SVGIG (reference sequence). The chain's CDR3 is CAWKPGAVTEAFF. The CDR3 coding sequence is TGTGCCTGGAAACCGGGAGCGGTCACTGAAGCTTTCTTT.

The chain has TRBV12-5 and TRBJ1-5; weak D call: TRBD1 (6 bases). CDR1 is LGHNT, CDR2 FRNRAP, per germline. CDR3 length: 14 amino acids. Trimming pared 8 bases from V and 0 bases from J, leaving 11 bases between. CDR3 sequence reads: CASSSGASNQPQHF. CDR3 DNA: TGTGCTAGTTCATCAGGGGCTAGCAATCAGCCCCAGCATTTT.

This clone appeared a few times. The chain has TRBV4-2 and TRBJ1-1; 9 bases agree with TRBD1. The V gene end was trimmed by 6 bases and the J gene end by 3 bases; junction bases not matched to a gene: 8. CDR3 length: 15 residues. Germline loops: CDR1 LGHNA, CDR2 YNFKEQ. CDR3 DNA sequence: TGTGCCAGCAGACTCGACAGGGGGGTAGACACTGAAGCTTTCTTT. Amino acids: CASRLDRGVDTEAFF.

The V call is TRBV27, the J call TRBJ2-1, with D tentatively TRBD1 (7 bases). CDR1 MNHEY and CDR2 SMNVEV come from the germline V gene (reference sequence). Trimming took off 8 bases at V and 4 bases at J, with 18 bases between the two ends. This CDR3 is 15 amino acids long. CDR3: CASSKAGQRYNEQFF. The CDR3 DNA follows: TGTGCCAGCTCAAAGGCGGGACAGAGATACAATGAGCAGTTCTTC.

V gene TRBV6-5 combines with J gene TRBJ2-1; 10 nucleotides match TRBD2. Germline CDR1 is MNHEY and CDR2 is SVGAGI. The CDR3 has 16 amino acids. V was clipped by 0 bases and J by 5 bases; unmatched bases: 4. In nucleotides, the CDR3 is TGTGCCAGCAGTTACTCGGGACTAGCGAGAGACAATGAGCAGTTCTTC. Translation gives CASSYSGLARDNEQFF.

This clone was counted a single time. V and J are TRBV18 and TRBJ1-4; D possibly corresponds to TRBD1 (5 bases). With 1 base removed from V and 0 bases from J, the gap between germline ends came to 15 bases. The CDR3 is made up of 18 amino acids. Germline V gives CDR1 KGHSH, CDR2 LQKENI. CDR3 coding DNA: TGTGCCAGCTCACCACAGACAGTGGCGGTCACAACTAATGAAAAACTGTTTTTT. Translated: CASSPQTVAVTTNEKLFF. Full variable domain (outside the CDR3, taken from reference TRBV18 and TRBJ1-4): NAGVMQNPRHLVRRRGQEARLRCSPMKGHSHVYWYRQLPEEGLKFMVYLQKENIIDESGMPKERFSAEFPKEGPSILRIQQVVRGDSAAYFCASSPQTVAVTTNEKLFFGSGTQLSVL.

This chain links TRBV10-3 with TRBJ1-4; D gene unclear. Looked up from germline, CDR1 is ENHRY and CDR2 is SYGVKD. The V end lost 2 bases, the J end lost 4 bases, and 14 bases lay between the germline ends. The CDR3 is made up of 16 amino acids. CDR3 bases: TGTGCCATCAGTGAGCGGGAGAGAACTAGTAATGAAAAACTGTTTTTT. This gives the protein CAISERERTSNEKLFF.

The chain is built from TRBV7-3 and TRBJ2-3, with a possible D match to TRBD2 (6 bases). Germline V gene lookup returns CDR1 SGHTA and CDR2 FQGTGA. This CDR3 has 14 amino acids. V was cut by 5 bases and J by 4 bases, with 13 bases left in between. CDR3 residues: CASSRGDSADTQYF. Here the CDR3 DNA reads TGTGCCAGCAGCCGCGGGGATTCGGCAGATACGCAGTATTTT.

V gene TRBV9 combines with J gene TRBJ2-1, with D unclear. This CDR3 is 18 amino acids long. From germline, CDR1 is SGDLS and CDR2 YYNGEE. The V and J ends lost 4 bases and 0 bases respectively, with 20 bases between them. CDR3 sequence reads: CASSSEVLKKSSYNEQFF. The DNA of the CDR3 is TGTGCCAGCAGCTCAGAGGTACTCAAAAAAAGCTCCTACAATGAGCAGTTCTTC.

This chain links TRBV11-2 with TRBJ2-4, with D possibly being TRBD1 (5 bases). Germline CDR1 and CDR2: SGHAT and FQNNGV. Deletions cut 2 bases from V and 8 bases from J, with 16 bases between. The CDR3 totals 15 residues. The CDR3 loop reads CASSLLGAREHIQYF. The CDR3 DNA reads TGTGCCAGCAGCTTACTAGGGGCCAGAGAGCACATTCAGTACTTC.

The genes are TRBV5-1 and TRBJ2-7; TRBD1 matches 9 bases. The CDR3 has 15 residues. CDR1 is SGHRS, CDR2 YFSETQ, per germline. V was clipped by 5 bases and J by 5 bases; unmatched bases: 11. Written as DNA, the CDR3 is TGCGCCAGCAGAAATACCGGGACAGGGTTCAACGAGCAGTACTTC. This gives the protein CASRNTGTGFNEQYF.

This chain joins TRBV14 and TRBJ1-2, with unresolved D. Germline assignment: CDR1 SGHDN and CDR2 FVKESK. V was trimmed by 1 base and J by 7 bases, leaving 10 bases between them. The CDR3 contains 13 residues. The CDR3: CASSQGEALGYTF. The CDR3 bases are TGTGCCAGCAGCCAAGGAGAGGCCCTTGGCTACACCTTC.

This sequence joins TRBV7-9 and TRBJ2-3, with a possible D match to TRBD2 (6 bases). The germline V and J ends were trimmed by 5 bases and 0 bases, with 21 bases remaining between them. The V gene's germline CDR1 is SEHNR and CDR2 FQNEAQ (reference sequence). CDR3 length equals 18 residues. CDR3 amino acids: CASSGDPGLPASTDTQYF. Here the CDR3 DNA reads TGTGCCAGCAGCGGGGACCCGGGACTTCCGGCTAGCACAGATACGCAGTATTTT.

The chain links TRBV7-2 to TRBJ2-7; 14 nucleotides line up with TRBD2. Trimming at V came to 0 bases and at J to 7 bases, leaving 8 bases not matched to a gene. CDR1 is SGHTA and CDR2 is FQGNSA in the germline V gene. The CDR3 runs to 17 residues. The CDR3 nucleotides read TGTGCCAGCAGCTTAGCGCTCGAGACTAGCGGGAGGGTGGAGCAGTACTTC. This codes for CASSLALETSGRVEQYF.

The gene calls are TRBV11-3 and TRBJ2-1; D is unclear. The CDR3 extends over 14 amino acids. V was trimmed by 1 base and J by 4 bases, leaving 8 bases between them. Germline V gene sequence: CDR1 SGHNT, CDR2 YENEEA. The CDR3 DNA reads TGTGCCAGCAGCTTAGCAAGCGAGTACAATGAGCAGTTCTTC. Protein product: CASSLASEYNEQFF.

The CDR3 loop is CASSFRVGSRGSNYGYTF. The CDR3 coding sequence is TGTGCCAGCAGTTTCCGGGTGGGCAGTAGGGGTTCGAACTATGGCTACACCTTC. The rearrangement joins TRBV27 to TRBJ1-2; weak D call: TRBD1 (5 bases). The CDR3 is 18 residues long. V dropped 3 bases and J dropped 2 bases, with 22 bases sitting between them. From germline, CDR1 is MNHEY and CDR2 SMNVEV (reference sequence).

The V gene is TRBV12-5, the J gene TRBJ2-4; 10 bases map to TRBD1. J lost 5 bases, V lost 6 bases, and 19 bases had no gene match. Looked up from germline, CDR1 is LGHNT and CDR2 is FRNRAP. This CDR3 region has 19 residues. CDR3 sequence: CASGLSRDRGIKLENIQYF. The DNA for the CDR3 is TGTGCTAGTGGCCTGTCCCGGGACAGGGGAATAAAGTTGGAAAACATTCAGTACTTC.

This clone has a single count. The V call is TRBV6-4, the J call TRBJ1-2, with 7 bases lining up with TRBD1. CDR3 length: 14 residues. Losses at the gene ends were 1 base for V and 6 bases for J; bases not matched to a gene: 5. Looked up from germline, CDR1 is MRHNA and CDR2 is SNTAGT. The CDR3 reads CASSDYPTGNGYTF. DNA for the CDR3: TGTGCCAGCAGTGACTACCCGACAGGGAATGGCTACACCTTC.